The clone carrying this T cell receptor (beta chain) came up once. No antigen is known for it. The data are from a study of T cell responses to AZD1222 COVID-19 vaccine. Study-wide results and limits: Seropositive at baseline were only a handful of AZD1222 recipients. The study sampled repertoires only after the peak T cell response.

Here immunoSEQ multiplex PCR was the method, and the copy in TCRdb shows in-frame clones only, minus some. The repertoire holds around 100,000 clones, with 75% to 95% as singletons. Germline V lookup: CDR1 SGHTA, CDR2 FQGTGA. V trimming: 1 base; J trimming: 2 bases; junction bases outside the gene matches: 1. The CDR3 has 15 amino acids. The TCR sequence derives from an adult in good health. This chain joins TRBV7-3 and TRBJ2-1, with TRBD2 matching 8 bases. The sample was peripheral blood, taken on day 0 of AZD1222 vaccination. The CDR3 DNA reads TGTGCCAGCAGCTTAAGAGCGGGGGCCTACAATGAGCAGTTCTTC. Amino acid sequence: CASSLRAGAYNEQFF.